This is a list of T cell receptor beta chains from one sample in a study of control samples from healthy donors and cancer patients. Here immunoSEQ multiplex PCR was the method, and the copy in TCRdb shows in-frame clones only, minus some. The table shows some 220,000 clones, with roughly 94% occurring only once. The sequencing input was blood. These receptors originate from a man aged 50 to 59 in good health. Both conserved end residues are part of each CDR3. A D gene is named only where the DNA matches it firmly. The size entry is marked missing in some rows and otherwise reads once, few, many or a size class.

CDR3nt: TGTGCCAGCAGTTTTGCTAGCGGGGGTGCGAACACCGGGGAGCTGTTTTTT
CDR3aa: CASSFASGGANTGELFF
v_gene: TRBV28
d_gene: TRBD2
j_gene: TRBJ2-2
abundance: -

CDR3nt: TGTGCCAGCAGCGTAGCTAATTCAGATACGCAGTATTTT
CDR3aa: CASSVANSDTQYF
v_gene: TRBV9
d_gene: -
j_gene: TRBJ2-3
abundance: -

CDR3nt: TGTGCCAGCAGCAGCCCGGGGGCGGGTGCAGATACGCAGTATTTT
CDR3aa: CASSSPGAGADTQYF
v_gene: TRBV7-9
d_gene: -
j_gene: TRBJ2-3
abundance: -

CDR3nt: TGTGCCACCAGTGATATCCGGGACGGCCCCTACGAGCAGTACTTC
CDR3aa: CATSDIRDGPYEQYF
v_gene: TRBV24-1
d_gene: -
j_gene: TRBJ2-7
abundance: -

CDR3nt: TGTGCCAGCAGCTTAGCACAGCGGGAGACCCAGTACTTC
CDR3aa: CASSLAQRETQYF
v_gene: TRBV7-2
d_gene: -
j_gene: TRBJ2-5
abundance: -

CDR3nt: TGTGCCAGCTCACCAGGGATCGGCACTGAAGCTTTCTTT
CDR3aa: CASSPGIGTEAFF
v_gene: TRBV18
d_gene: -
j_gene: TRBJ1-1
abundance: -

CDR3nt: TGTGCCACGCTAGACAGTCGAAGCTACGAGCAGTACTTC
CDR3aa: CATLDSRSYEQYF
v_gene: TRBV28
d_gene: -
j_gene: TRBJ2-7
abundance: -

CDR3nt: TGTGCCAGCACCTCGGGGGCCGGCAATGAAAAACTGTTTTTT
CDR3aa: CASTSGAGNEKLFF
v_gene: TRBV28
d_gene: -
j_gene: TRBJ1-4
abundance: -

CDR3nt: TGCAGCGCGTGGACAGGGGCGACAGATACGCAGTATTTT
CDR3aa: CSAWTGATDTQYF
v_gene: TRBV29-1
d_gene: TRBD1
j_gene: TRBJ2-3
abundance: -

CDR3nt: TGTGCCAGCTGCCTTCTAGTGGGTGGTCCAGATACGCAGTATTTT
CDR3aa: CASCLLVGGPDTQYF
v_gene: TRBV2
d_gene: -
j_gene: TRBJ2-3
abundance: -

CDR3nt: TGTGCCAGCAGTGTAGAAGTTAGACACACTGAAGCTTTCTTT
CDR3aa: CASSVEVRHTEAFF
v_gene: TRBV2
d_gene: -
j_gene: TRBJ1-1
abundance: -

CDR3nt: TGTGCCAGCAGCTGGGGACAGGGGAGGACTAATGAAAAACTGTTTTTT
CDR3aa: CASSWGQGRTNEKLFF
v_gene: TRBV7-9
d_gene: TRBD1
j_gene: TRBJ1-4
abundance: once

CDR3nt: TGTGCCAGCAGCTTCCCGGACAGGGGGTCCTACGAGCAGTACTTC
CDR3aa: CASSFPDRGSYEQYF
v_gene: TRBV7-9
d_gene: TRBD1
j_gene: TRBJ2-7
abundance: -

CDR3nt: TGTGCCAGCAGCGACGGACAGAACCTACTGAACACTGAAGCTTTCTTT
CDR3aa: CASSDGQNLLNTEAFF
v_gene: TRBV11-3
d_gene: -
j_gene: TRBJ1-1
abundance: -

CDR3nt: TGTGCCAGTAGTAGGAGGGGGAGCTCCTACGAGCAGTACTTC
CDR3aa: CASSRRGSSYEQYF
v_gene: TRBV19
d_gene: -
j_gene: TRBJ2-7
abundance: -

CDR3nt: TGTGCCAGCAAAGAATTTGGCAGTCGGGTTGAAAAACTGTTTTTT
CDR3aa: CASKEFGSRVEKLFF
v_gene: TRBV6-6
d_gene: -
j_gene: TRBJ1-4
abundance: few

CDR3nt: TGTGCCAGCTCACCACGATCAGGGAACTCTGGGGCCAACGTCCTGACTTTC
CDR3aa: CASSPRSGNSGANVLTF
v_gene: TRBV18
d_gene: -
j_gene: TRBJ2-6
abundance: few